This passage covers 2 T cell receptor beta chains from one sample sequenced in a study of shared clonotypes between healthy human individuals. Assay used: immunoSEQ multiplex PCR; TCRdb lists only in-frame clones, some missing. Here the sample spans about a million clones, about 80% being singletons. Specimen: memory CD4+ T cells from PBMCs. Subset: CD45RA-negative fraction. Receptor source: a man between 18 and 29 years old in good health. Some clones in this sample may be carry-over from other donors' samples.

The chain joins TRBV19 to TRBJ2-2, with 8 bases identical to TRBD1. V trimming: 1 base; J trimming: 6 bases; junction bases outside the gene matches: 4. CDR1 and CDR2 from the germline V gene are LNHDA and SQIVND (reference sequence). The CDR3 has 15 amino acids. Here the CDR3 reads CASSIGRGLAGELFF. For the CDR3, the DNA is TGTGCCAGTAGTATAGGCAGGGGGCTAGCCGGGGAGCTGTTTTTT.

Comment on this clone: A single base is all that separates this from a far larger clone, so a read error is likely. Other DNA sequences from this sample encode an identical CDR3 as well. The CDR3 reads CASSLAGTDTQYF. The CDR3 nucleotides read TGTGCCAGCAGCTTAGCGGGAACAGATACGCAGTATTTT. This rearrangement joins TRBV5-4 to TRBJ2-3; 7 nucleotides line up with TRBD2. The CDR3 spans 13 residues. V lost 2 bases to trimming and J lost 3 bases; unmatched junction nucleotides: 0. CDR1 and CDR2 (germline): SGHNT, YYREEE (reference sequence).